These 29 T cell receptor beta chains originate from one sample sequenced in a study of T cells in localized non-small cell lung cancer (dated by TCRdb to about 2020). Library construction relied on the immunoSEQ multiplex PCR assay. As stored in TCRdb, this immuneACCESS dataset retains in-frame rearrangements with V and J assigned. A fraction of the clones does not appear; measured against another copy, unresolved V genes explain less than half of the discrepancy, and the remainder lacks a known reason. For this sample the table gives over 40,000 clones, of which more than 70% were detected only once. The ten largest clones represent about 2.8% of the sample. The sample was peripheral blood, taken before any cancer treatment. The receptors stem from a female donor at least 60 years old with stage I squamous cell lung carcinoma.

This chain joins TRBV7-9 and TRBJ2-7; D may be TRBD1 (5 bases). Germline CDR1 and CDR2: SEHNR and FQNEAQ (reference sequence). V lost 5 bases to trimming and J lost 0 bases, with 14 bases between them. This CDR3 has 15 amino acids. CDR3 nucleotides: TGTGCCAGCAGCGCTGGGGCGGACCCCTCCTACGAGCAGTACTTC. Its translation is CASSAGADPSYEQYF.

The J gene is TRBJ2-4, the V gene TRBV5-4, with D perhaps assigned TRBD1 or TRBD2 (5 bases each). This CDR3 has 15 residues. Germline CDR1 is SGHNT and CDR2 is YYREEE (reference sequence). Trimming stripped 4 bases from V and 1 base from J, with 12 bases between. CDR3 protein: CASSRPGAAKNIQYF. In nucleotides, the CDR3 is TGTGCCAGCAGCCGCCCCGGGGCGGCCAAAAACATTCAGTACTTC.

CDR3 in DNA: TGTGCCAGCAGTTCTAAGGGGTGGGCATCCGGGACTAGCGGGAGCTACGAGCAGTACTTC. This translates into CASSSKGWASGTSGSYEQYF. The chain carries TRBV27 and TRBJ2-7; TRBD2 agrees at 14 bases. Germline V gene lookup returns CDR1 MNHEY and CDR2 SMNVEV (reference sequence). V shed 4 bases and J 3 bases; nucleotides not matched to a gene: 17. The CDR3 covers 20 residues.

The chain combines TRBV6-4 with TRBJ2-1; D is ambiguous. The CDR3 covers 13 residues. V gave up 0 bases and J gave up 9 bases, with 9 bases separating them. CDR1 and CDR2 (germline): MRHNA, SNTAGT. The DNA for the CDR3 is TGTGCCAGCAGTGACTCAAATCGGCCTGAGCAGTTCTTC. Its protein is CASSDSNRPEQFF.

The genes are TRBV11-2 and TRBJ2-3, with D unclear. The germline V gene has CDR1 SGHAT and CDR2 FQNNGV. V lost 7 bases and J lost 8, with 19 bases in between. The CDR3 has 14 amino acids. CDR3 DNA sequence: TGTGCCAGCAACCCTGATAGGGTGAGTGCTACGCAGTATTTT. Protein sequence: CASNPDRVSATQYF.

The CDR3 protein is CAWTGQGGAQPQHF. DNA of the CDR3: TGTGCCTGGACCGGACAGGGCGGCGCTCAGCCCCAGCATTTT. This chain links TRBV30 with TRBJ1-5; TRBD1 aligns across 8 bases. The J segment lost 6 bases and the V segment lost 4 bases, leaving 8 bases of the junction unmatched. This CDR3 is 14 amino acids long. The germline V gene has CDR1 GTSNPN and CDR2 SVGIG (reference sequence).

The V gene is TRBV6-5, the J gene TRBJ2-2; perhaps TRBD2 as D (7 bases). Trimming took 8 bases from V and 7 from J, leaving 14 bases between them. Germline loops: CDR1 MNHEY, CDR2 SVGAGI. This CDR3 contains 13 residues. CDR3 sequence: CASGYREGGELFF. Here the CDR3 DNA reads TGTGCCAGCGGATACAGGGAGGGCGGGGAGCTGTTTTTT.

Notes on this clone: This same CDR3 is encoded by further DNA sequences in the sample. The CDR3 DNA reads as TGTGCCAGCAGGGGAGGGACAGGGGGGCCATATGGCTACACCTTC. Translation gives CASRGGTGGPYGYTF. The chain joins TRBV27 to TRBJ1-2; TRBD1 agrees at 11 bases. The CDR3 has 15 residues. Germline CDR1 reads MNHEY; CDR2 reads SMNVEV (reference sequence). Trimming took 6 bases from V and 5 from J; bases not matched to a gene: 8.

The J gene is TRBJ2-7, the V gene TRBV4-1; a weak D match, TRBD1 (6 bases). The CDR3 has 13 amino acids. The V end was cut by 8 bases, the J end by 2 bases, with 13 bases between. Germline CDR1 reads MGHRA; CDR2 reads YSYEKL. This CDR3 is CASARAGAYEQYF. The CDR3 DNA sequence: TGCGCCAGCGCTAGGGCAGGGGCCTACGAGCAGTACTTC.

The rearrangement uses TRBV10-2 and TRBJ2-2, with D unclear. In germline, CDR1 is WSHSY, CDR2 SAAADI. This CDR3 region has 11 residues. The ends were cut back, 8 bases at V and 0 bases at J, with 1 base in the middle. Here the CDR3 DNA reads TGCGCCAGCTCGAACACCGGGGAGCTGTTTTTT. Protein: CASSNTGELFF.

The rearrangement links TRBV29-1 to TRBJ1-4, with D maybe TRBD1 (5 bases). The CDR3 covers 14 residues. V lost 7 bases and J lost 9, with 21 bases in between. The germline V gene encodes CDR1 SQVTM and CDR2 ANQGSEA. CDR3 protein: CSAQWGGVEKKLFF. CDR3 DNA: TGCAGCGCTCAATGGGGGGGAGTTGAGAAAAAACTGTTTTTT.

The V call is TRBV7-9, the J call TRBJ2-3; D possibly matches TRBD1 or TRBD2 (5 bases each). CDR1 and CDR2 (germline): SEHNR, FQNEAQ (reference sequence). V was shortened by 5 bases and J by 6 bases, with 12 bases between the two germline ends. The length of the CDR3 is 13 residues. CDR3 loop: CASSLGREDTQYF. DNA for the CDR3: TGTGCCAGCAGCCTAGGCAGGGAGGATACGCAGTATTTT. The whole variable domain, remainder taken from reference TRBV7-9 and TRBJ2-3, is DTGVSQNPRHKITKRGQNVTFRCDPISEHNRLYWYRQTLGQGPEFLTYFQNEAQLEKSRLLSDRFSAERPKGSFSTLEIQRTEQGDSAMYLCASSLGREDTQYFGPGTRLTVL.

The CDR3 DNA reads as TGTGCCAGCTCACCACAATCTGAGGTGACAGGTGCCTACGAGCAGTACTTC. Amino acids: CASSPQSEVTGAYEQYF. The rearrangement links TRBV18 to TRBJ2-7, with TRBD1 as a possible D gene (6 bases). V lost 1 base and J 2 bases, leaving 18 bases between the germline ends. Germline lookup yields CDR1 KGHSH and CDR2 LQKENI. This CDR3 has 17 residues.

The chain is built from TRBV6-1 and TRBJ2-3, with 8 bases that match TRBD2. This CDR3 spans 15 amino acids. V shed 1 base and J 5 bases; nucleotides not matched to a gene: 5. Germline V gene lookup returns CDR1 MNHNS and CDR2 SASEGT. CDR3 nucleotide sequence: TGTGCCAGCAGTGAAGTGACTAGCGCCTTAGATACGCAGTATTTT. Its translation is CASSEVTSALDTQYF.

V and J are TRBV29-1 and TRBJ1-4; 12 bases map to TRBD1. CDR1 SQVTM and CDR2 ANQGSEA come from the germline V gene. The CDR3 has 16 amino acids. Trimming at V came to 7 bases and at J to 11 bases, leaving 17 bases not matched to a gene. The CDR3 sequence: CSAGTGGDYDRGKLFF. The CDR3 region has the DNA TGCAGCGCCGGGACAGGGGGCGATTACGATCGGGGTAAACTGTTTTTT.

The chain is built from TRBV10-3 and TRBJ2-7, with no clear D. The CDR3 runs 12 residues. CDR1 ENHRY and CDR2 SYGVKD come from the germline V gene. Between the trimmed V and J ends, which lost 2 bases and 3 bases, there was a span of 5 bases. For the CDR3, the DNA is TGTGCCATCAGTGAGGGGCTCTACGAGCAGTACTTC. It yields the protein CAISEGLYEQYF.

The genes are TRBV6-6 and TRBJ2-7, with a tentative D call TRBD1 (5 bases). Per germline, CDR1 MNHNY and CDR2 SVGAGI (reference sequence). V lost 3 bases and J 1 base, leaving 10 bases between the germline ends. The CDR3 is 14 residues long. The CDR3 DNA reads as TGTGCCAGCAGTTATGGGCAGGGATCCTACGAGCAGTACTTC. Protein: CASSYGQGSYEQYF.

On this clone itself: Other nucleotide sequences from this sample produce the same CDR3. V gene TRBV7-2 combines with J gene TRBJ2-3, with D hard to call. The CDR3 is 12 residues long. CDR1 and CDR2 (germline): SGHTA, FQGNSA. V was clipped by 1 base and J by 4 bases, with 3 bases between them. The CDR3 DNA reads TGTGCCAGCAGCTTAGGTCCAGATACGCAGTATTTT. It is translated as CASSLGPDTQYF.

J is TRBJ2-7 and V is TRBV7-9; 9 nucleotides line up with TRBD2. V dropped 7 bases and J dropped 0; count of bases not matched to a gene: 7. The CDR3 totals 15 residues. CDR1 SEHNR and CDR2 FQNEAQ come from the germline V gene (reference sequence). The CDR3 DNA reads TGTGCCAGCACCCGTATAGCGGGAGTCTCCTACGAGCAGTACTTC. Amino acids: CASTRIAGVSYEQYF.

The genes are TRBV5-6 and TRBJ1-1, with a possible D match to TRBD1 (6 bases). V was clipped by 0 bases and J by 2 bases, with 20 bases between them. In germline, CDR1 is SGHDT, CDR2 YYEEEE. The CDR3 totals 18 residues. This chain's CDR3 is CASSLVSQGRGENTEAFF. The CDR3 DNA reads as TGTGCCAGCAGCTTGGTCTCCCAGGGGAGGGGAGAAAACACTGAAGCTTTCTTT.

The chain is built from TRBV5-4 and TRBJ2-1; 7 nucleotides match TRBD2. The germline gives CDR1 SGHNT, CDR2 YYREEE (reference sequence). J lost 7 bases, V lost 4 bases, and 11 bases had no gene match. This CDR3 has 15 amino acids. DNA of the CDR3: TGTGCCAGCAGCGCAGGGACTACTGGGGTTAATGAGCAGTTCTTC. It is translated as CASSAGTTGVNEQFF.

The CDR3 spells CASSLANFGRASEQYF. DNA of the CDR3: TGTGCCAGCAGCTTGGCCAATTTTGGCAGGGCATCCGAGCAGTACTTC. The chain has TRBV5-4 and TRBJ2-7, with D possibly TRBD1 on 5 matching bases. Per germline, CDR1 SGHNT and CDR2 YYREEE (reference sequence). This CDR3 comprises 16 residues. V was clipped by 0 bases and J by 6 bases, with 19 bases between them.

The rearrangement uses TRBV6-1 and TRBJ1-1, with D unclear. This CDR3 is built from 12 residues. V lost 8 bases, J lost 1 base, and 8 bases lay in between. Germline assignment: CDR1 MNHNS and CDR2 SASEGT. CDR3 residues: CASLWTNTEAFF. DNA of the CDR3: TGTGCCAGCCTATGGACGAACACTGAAGCTTTCTTT.

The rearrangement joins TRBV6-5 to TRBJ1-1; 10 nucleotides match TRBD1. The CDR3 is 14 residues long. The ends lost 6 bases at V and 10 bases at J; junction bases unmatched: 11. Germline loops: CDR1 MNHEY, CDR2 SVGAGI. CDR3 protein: CASSFRDRGKGAFF. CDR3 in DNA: TGTGCCAGCAGCTTCCGGGACAGGGGTAAGGGAGCTTTCTTT.

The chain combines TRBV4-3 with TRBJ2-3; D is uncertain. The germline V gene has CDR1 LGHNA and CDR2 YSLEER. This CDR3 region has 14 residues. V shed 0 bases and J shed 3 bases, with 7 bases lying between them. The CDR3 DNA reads TGCGCCAGCAGCCAAGATATGGCTACAGATACGCAGTATTTT. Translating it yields CASSQDMATDTQYF.

The CDR3 DNA reads TGTGCCTGGAGTGAAACAGGACCCAATTCACCCCTCCACTTT. The encoded protein is CAWSETGPNSPLHF. The genes are TRBV30 and TRBJ1-6, with D tentatively TRBD1 (5 bases). CDR3 length: 14 amino acids. Trimming took off 1 base at V and 7 bases at J, with 11 bases between the two ends. Germline lookup yields CDR1 GTSNPN and CDR2 SVGIG (reference sequence). The whole variable domain, filled in from reference TRBV30 and TRBJ1-6, reads SQTIHQWPATLVQPVGSPLSLECTVEGTSNPNLYWYRQAAGRGLQLLFYSVGIGQISSEVPQNLSASRPQDRQFILSSKKLLLSDSGFYLCAWSETGPNSPLHFGNGTRLTVT.

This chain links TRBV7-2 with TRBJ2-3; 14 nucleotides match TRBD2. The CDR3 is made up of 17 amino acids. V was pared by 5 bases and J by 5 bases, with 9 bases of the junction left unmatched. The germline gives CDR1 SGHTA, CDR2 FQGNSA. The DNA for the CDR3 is TGTGCCAGCAGCCTTTTAGGGACTAGCGGGAGTCAAGATACGCAGTATTTT. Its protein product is CASSLLGTSGSQDTQYF.

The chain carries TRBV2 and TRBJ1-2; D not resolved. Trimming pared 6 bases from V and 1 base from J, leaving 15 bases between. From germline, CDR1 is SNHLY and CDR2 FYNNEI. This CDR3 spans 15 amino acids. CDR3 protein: CASRFVSEGNYGYTF. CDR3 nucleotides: TGTGCCAGCAGATTCGTCAGCGAGGGTAACTATGGCTACACCTTC.

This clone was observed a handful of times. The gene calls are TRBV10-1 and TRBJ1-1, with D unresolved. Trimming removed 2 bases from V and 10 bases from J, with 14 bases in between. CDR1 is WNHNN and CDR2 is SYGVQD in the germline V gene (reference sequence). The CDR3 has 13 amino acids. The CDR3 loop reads CASSEGGGSRAFF. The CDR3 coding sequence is TGCGCCAGCAGTGAGGGCGGCGGGTCTCGAGCTTTCTTT.